This paragraph reports one T cell receptor (beta chain). This CDR3 comprises 11 residues. Germline-derived CDR1 and CDR2 are DFQATT and SNEGSKA (reference sequence). The V end was cut by 6 bases, the J end by 6 bases, with 8 bases between. This record belongs to a study of control samples from healthy donors and cancer patients. The method was immunoSEQ multiplex PCR; TCRdb's version includes in-frame clones alone and lacks a portion of them. This repertoire shows some 170,000 clones, about 95% found once; its top ten account for less than 15%. The sequence came from a man aged 55-75 years with colorectal cancer. The J gene is TRBJ2-2, the V gene TRBV20-1, with no clear D. Sequenced material: PBMCs. CDR3 coding DNA: TGCAGTGCCAAAACCCCCGGGGAGCTGTTTTTT. Residues: CSAKTPGELFF.